This T cell receptor beta chain was observed in a study of T cell repertoires in cytomegalovirus infection. Points from the study as a whole: Dominant in the ex vivo response were TCR beta clonotypes restricted by HLA-C and specific for CMV.

TCRdb re-called the reads through MiXCR, storing one row per CDR3 protein. The sample includes approximately 500,000 distinct CDR3 sequences, approximately 16% of them seen just once. CDR3 length: 14 amino acids. CDR1 and CDR2 (germline): PRHDT, FYEKMQ (reference sequence). V lost 6 bases, J lost 1 base, and 4 bases stayed unmatched. There are many counts of this clonotype. Its antigen is unidentified. Source material: CD8+ T cells from PBMCs. The chain carries TRBV13 and TRBJ2-3; 7 nucleotides line up with TRBD2. The TCR sequence derives from a human donor in good health (CMV status not recorded). Some clones in this sample may be carry-over from other donors' samples. The CDR3: CASSRGRRTDTQYF. The CDR3 coding sequence is TGTGCCAGCAGTCGCGGGAGACGCACAGATACGCAGTATTTT. Full variable domain (outside the CDR3, taken from reference TRBV13 and TRBJ2-3): AAGVIQSPRHLIKEKRETATLKCYPIPRHDTVYWYQQGPGQDPQFLISFYEKMQSDKGSIPDRFSAQQFSDYHSELNMSSLELGDSALYFCASSRGRRTDTQYFGPGTRLTVL.